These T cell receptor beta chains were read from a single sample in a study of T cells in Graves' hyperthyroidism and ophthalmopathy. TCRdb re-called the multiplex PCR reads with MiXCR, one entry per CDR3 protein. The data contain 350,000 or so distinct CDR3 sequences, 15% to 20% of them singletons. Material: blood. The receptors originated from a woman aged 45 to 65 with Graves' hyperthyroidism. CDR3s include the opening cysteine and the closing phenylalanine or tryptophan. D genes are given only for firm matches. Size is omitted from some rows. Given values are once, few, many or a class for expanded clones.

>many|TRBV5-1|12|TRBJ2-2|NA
TGCGCCAGCAGCTTGGCCACCGGGGAACTGTTTTTT
CASSLATGELFF
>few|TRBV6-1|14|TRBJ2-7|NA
TGTGCCAGCAGTCCAGGAGGGAGAATACGCGAGCAGTACTTC
CASSPGGRIREQYF
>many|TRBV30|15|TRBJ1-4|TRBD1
TGTGCCTGGAGTCGTCAGGGGGCCGGTAATGAAAAACTGTTTTTT
CAWSRQGAGNEKLFF
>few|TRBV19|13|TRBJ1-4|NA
TGTGCCAGTTGCAGCTATCTTAATGAAAAACTGTTTTTT
CASCSYLNEKLFF
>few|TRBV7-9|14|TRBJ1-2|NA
TGTGCCAGCAGCTTACAGGGCGGTGGCCATGGCTACACCTTC
CASSLQGGGHGYTF
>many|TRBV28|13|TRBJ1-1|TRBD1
TGTGCCAGCAGTGACAGGGCAAACACTGAAGCTTTCTTT
CASSDRANTEAFF
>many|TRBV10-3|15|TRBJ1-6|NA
TGTGCCATCAGTGAGCGTCTAGCGGATAATTCACCCCTCCACTTT
CAISERLADNSPLHF
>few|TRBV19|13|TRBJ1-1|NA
TGTGCCAGTAGGCAATCTTGGAACACTGAAGCTTTCTTT
CASRQSWNTEAFF
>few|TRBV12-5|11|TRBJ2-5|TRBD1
TGTGCTAGTGCTCTGGGTGGACAGGCTTACTTC
CASALGGQAYF
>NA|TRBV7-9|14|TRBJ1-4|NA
TGTGCCAGCAGCCCCCGGGGCAACGGTGAAAAACTGTTTTTT
CASSPRGNGEKLFF